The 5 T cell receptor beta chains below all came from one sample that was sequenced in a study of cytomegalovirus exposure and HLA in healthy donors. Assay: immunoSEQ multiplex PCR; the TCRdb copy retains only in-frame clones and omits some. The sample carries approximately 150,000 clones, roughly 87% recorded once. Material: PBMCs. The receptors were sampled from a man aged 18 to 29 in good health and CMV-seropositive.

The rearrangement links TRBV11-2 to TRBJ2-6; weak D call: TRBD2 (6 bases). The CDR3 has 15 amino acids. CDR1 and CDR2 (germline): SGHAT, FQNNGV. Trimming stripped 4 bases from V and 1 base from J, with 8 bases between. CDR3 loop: CASSSGGSGANVLTF. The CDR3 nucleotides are TGTGCCAGCAGCTCCGGGGGTTCTGGGGCCAACGTCCTGACTTTC.

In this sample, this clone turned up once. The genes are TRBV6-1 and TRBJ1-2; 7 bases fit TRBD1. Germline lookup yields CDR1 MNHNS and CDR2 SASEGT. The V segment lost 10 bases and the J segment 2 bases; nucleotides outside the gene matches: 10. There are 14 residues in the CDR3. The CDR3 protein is CAIHRTGVNYGYTF. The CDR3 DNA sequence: TGTGCCATCCACAGGACAGGCGTCAACTATGGCTACACCTTC.

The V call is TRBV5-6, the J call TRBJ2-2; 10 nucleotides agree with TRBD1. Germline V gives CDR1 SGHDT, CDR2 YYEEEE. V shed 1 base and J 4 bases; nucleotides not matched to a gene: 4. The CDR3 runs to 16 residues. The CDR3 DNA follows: TGTGCCAGCAGCTTGCGGGACAGGGGATTCACCGGGGAGCTGTTTTTT. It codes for CASSLRDRGFTGELFF.

This CDR3 reads CASSLEERAEVETQYF. CDR3 DNA: TGTGCCAGCAGCCTCGAGGAGCGGGCTGAAGTAGAGACCCAGTACTTC. J is TRBJ2-5 and V is TRBV7-6, with D tentatively TRBD2 (6 bases). Germline V gene sequence: CDR1 SGHVS, CDR2 FNYEAQ. The CDR3 has 16 amino acids. Between the trimmed V and J ends, which lost 5 bases and 4 bases, there was a span of 20 bases.

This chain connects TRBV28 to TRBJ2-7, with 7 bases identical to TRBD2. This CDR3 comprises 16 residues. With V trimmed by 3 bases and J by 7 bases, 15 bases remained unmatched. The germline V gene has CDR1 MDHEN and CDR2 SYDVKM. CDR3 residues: CASSFPGLSLSSEQYF. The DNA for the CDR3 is TGTGCCAGCAGTTTTCCGGGACTATCCCTTTCTAGTGAGCAGTACTTC. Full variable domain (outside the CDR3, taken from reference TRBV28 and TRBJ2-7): DVKVTQSSRYLVKRTGEKVFLECVQDMDHENMFWYRQDPGLGLRLIYFSYDVKMKEKGDIPEGYSVSREKKERFSLILESASTNQTSMYLCASSFPGLSLSSEQYFGPGTRLTVT.